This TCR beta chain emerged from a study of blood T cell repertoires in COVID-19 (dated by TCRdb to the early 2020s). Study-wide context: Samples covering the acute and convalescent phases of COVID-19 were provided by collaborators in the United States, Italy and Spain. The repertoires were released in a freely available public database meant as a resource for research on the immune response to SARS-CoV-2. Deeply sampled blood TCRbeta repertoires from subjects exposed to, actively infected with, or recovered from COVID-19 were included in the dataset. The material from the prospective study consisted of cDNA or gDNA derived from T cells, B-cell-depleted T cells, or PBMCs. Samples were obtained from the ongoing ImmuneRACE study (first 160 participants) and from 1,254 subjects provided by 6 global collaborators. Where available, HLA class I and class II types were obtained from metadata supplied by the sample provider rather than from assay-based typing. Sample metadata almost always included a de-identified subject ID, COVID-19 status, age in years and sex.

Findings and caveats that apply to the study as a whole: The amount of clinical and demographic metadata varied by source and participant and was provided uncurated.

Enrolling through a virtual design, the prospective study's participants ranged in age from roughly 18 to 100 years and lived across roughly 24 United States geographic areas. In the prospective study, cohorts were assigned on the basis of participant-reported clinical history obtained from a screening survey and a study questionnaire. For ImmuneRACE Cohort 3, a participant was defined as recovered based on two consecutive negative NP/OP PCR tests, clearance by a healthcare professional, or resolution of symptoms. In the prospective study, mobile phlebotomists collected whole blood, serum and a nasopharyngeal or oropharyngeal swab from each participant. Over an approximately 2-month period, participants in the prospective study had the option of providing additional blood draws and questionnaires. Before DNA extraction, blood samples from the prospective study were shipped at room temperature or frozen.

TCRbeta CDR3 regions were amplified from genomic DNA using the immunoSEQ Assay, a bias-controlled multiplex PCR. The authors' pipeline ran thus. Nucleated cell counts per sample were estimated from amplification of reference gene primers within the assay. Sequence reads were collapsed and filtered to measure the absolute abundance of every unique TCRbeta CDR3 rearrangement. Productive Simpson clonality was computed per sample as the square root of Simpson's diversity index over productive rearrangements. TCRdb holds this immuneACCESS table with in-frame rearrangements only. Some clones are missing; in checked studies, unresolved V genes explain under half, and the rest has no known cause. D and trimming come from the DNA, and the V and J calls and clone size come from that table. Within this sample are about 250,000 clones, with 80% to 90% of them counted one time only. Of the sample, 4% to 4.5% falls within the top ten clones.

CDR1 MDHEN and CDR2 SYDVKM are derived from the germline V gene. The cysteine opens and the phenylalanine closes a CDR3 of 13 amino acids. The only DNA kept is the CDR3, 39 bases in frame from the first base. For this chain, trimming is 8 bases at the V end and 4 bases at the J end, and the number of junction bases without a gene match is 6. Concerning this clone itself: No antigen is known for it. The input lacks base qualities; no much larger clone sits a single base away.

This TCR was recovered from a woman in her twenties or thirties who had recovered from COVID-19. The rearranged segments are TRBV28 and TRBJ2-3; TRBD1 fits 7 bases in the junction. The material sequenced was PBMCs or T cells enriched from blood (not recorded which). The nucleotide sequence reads TGTGCCAGCGTTCGACAGGGCCCAGATACGCAGTATTTT. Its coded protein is CASVRQGPDTQYF.